The T cell receptor (beta chain) described here comes from a study of blood T cell repertoires in COVID-19. Overall study: COVID-19 samples collected from the United States, Italy and Spain covered acute and convalescent phases. PBMCs, B-cell-depleted T cells, or T cells were the source of the cDNA or gDNA that made up the material.

In the original processing: Amplification from reference gene primers served as the basis for estimated nucleated cell counts. Profiling relied on immunoSEQ multiplex PCR, and the TCRdb table lists in-frame clones only, not all of them. V and J calls and clone size are copied from that table; D and trimming were computed from the DNA. Found here are some 100,000 clones, around nine tenths of them singletons; the top ten hold 5.7%. The CDR3 loop spans 16 amino acids. Deletions cut 0 bases from V and 13 bases from J, with 20 bases between. The V gene's germline CDR1 is SGHDT and CDR2 YYEEEE. The sequence derives from an older man with acute or convalescent COVID-19. Material: peripheral blood. The rearrangement uses TRBV5-6 and TRBJ1-6; D is possibly TRBD1 (5 bases). The CDR3 protein is CASSLGVTTAMTPLHF. In DNA, the CDR3 is TGTGCCAGCAGCTTGGGGGTGACGACAGCCATGACTCCCCTCCACTTT.